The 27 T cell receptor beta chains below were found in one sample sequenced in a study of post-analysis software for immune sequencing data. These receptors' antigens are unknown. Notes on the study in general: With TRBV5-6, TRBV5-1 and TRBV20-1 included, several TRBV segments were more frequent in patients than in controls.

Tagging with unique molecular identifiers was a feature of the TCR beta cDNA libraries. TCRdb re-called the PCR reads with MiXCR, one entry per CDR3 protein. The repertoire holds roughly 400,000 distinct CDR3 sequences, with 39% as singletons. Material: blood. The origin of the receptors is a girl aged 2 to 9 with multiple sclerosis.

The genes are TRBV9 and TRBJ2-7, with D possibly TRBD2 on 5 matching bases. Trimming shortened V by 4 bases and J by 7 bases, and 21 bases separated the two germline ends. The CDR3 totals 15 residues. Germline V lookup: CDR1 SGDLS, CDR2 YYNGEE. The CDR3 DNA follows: TGTGCCAGCAGCAGAGCCTGGAGCGAGGGCCTGGAGCAGTACTTC. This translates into CASSRAWSEGLEQYF. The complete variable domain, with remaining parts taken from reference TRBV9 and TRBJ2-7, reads DSGVTQTPKHLITATGQRVTLRCSPRSGDLSVYWYQQSLDQGLQFLIQYYNGEERAKGNILERFSAQQFPDLHSELNLSSLELGDSALYFCASSRAWSEGLEQYFGPGTRLTVT.

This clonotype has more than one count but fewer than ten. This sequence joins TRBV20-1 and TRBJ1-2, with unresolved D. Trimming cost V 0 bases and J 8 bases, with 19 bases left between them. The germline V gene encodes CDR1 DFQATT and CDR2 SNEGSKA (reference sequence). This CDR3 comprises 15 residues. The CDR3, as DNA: TGCAGTGCTAGAGATCTTAGCCCCCTTCTTGGAGGCTACACCTTC. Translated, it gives CSARDLSPLLGGYTF.

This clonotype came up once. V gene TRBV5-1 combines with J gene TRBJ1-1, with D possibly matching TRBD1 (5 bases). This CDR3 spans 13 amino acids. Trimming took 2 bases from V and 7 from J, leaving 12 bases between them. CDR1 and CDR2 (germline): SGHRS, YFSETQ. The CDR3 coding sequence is TGCGCCAGCAGCTTATCAGGGCGGAGTGAAGCTTTCTTT. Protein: CASSLSGRSEAFF.

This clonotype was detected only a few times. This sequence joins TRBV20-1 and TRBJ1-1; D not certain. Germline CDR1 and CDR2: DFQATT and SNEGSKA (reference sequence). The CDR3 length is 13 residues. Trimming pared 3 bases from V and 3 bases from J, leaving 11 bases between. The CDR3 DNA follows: TGCAGTGCTAGTGGCCAGGTTGACACTGAAGCTTTCTTT. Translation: CSASGQVDTEAFF.

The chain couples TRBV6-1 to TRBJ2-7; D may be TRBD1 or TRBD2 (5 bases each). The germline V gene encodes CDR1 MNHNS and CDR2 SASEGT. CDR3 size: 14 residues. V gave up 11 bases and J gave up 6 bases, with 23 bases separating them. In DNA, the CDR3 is TGTGCCTGCCGGGGCCTAGGCCTCTCGGGCGAGCAGTACTTC. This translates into CACRGLGLSGEQYF.

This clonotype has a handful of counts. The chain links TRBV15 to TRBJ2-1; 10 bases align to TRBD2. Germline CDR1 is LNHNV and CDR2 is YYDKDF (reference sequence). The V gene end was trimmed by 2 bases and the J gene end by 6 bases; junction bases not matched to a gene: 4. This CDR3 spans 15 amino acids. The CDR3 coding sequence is TGTGCCACCAGCAGACTAGCGGGAGATAGCAATGAGCAGTTCTTC. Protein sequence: CATSRLAGDSNEQFF. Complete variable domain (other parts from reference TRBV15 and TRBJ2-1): DAMVIQNPRYQVTQFGKPVTLSCSQTLNHNVMYWYQQKSSQAPKLLFHYYDKDFNNEADTPDNFQSRRPNTSFCFLDIRSPGLGDTAMYLCATSRLAGDSNEQFFGPGTRLTVL.

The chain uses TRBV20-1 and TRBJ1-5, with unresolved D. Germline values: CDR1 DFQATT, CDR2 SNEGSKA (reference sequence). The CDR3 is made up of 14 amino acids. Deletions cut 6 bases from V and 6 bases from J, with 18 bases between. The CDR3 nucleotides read TGCAGTGCACCGAGTGGGTTAGAGGGTCAGCCCCAGCATTTT. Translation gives CSAPSGLEGQPQHF.

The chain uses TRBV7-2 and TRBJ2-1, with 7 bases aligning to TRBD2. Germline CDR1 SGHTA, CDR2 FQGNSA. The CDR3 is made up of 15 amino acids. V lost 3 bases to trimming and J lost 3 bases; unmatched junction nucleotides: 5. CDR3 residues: CASSFTSANYNEQFF. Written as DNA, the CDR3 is TGTGCCAGCAGCTTCACTAGCGCCAACTACAATGAGCAGTTCTTC.

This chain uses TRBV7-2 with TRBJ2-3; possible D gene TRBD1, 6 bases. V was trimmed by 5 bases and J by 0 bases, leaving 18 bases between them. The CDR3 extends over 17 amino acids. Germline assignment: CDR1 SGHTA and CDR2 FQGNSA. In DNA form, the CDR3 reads TGTGCCAGCAGCCCCCAGGGACATATAATCAGCACAGATACGCAGTATTTT. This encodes CASSPQGHIISTDTQYF.

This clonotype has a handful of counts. Here the CDR3 DNA reads TGTGCCAGCAGCCACGGTGGCGGGCGGGACAATGAGCAGTTCTTC. Protein product: CASSHGGGRDNEQFF. V is TRBV7-2 and J is TRBJ2-1; maybe TRBD2 (5 bases). CDR3 length: 15 amino acids. Trimming removed 5 bases from V and 5 bases from J, with 16 bases in between. CDR1 and CDR2 (germline): SGHTA, FQGNSA.

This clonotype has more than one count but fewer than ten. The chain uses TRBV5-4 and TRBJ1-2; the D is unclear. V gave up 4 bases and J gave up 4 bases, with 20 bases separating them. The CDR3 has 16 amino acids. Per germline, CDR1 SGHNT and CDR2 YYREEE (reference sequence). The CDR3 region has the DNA TGTGCCAGCAGCCAGGTCATTGGAGCTTCAGTCTATGGCTACACCTTC. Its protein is CASSQVIGASVYGYTF.

The CDR3 region is CASSILTGDNSPLHF. The CDR3 bases are TGTGCCAGCAGTATATTAACAGGAGATAATTCACCCCTCCACTTT. The J gene is TRBJ1-6, the V gene TRBV28, with a tentative D call TRBD1 (5 bases). The V end was cut by 5 bases, the J end by 5 bases, with 13 bases between. This CDR3 spans 15 amino acids. Germline values: CDR1 MDHEN, CDR2 SYDVKM.

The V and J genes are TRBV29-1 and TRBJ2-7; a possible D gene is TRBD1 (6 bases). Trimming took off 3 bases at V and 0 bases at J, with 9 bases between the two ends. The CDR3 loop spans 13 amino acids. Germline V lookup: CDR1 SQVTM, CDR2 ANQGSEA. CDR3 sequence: CSVEWDNSYEQYF. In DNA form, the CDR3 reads TGCAGCGTTGAGTGGGACAACTCCTACGAGCAGTACTTC.

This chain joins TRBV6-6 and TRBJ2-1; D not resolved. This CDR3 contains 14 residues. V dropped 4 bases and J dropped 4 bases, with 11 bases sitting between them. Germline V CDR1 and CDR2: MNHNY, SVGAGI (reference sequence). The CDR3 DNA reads TGTGCCAGCAGTTTGGTAGAACGATACAATGAGCAGTTCTTC. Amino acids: CASSLVERYNEQFF.

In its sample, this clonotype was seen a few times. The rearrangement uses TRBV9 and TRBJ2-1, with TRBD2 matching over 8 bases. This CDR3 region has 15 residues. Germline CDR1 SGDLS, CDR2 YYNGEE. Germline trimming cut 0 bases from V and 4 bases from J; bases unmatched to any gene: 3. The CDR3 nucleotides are TGTGCCAGCAGCGTAGATAGCGGGAATTACAATGAGCAGTTCTTC. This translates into CASSVDSGNYNEQFF.

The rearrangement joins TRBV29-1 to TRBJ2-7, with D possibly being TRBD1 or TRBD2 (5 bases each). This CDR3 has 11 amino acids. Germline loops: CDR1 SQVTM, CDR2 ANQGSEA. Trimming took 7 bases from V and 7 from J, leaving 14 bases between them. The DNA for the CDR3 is TGCAGCGGGGGGACCTCCCGGGAGCAGTACTTC. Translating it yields CSGGTSREQYF.

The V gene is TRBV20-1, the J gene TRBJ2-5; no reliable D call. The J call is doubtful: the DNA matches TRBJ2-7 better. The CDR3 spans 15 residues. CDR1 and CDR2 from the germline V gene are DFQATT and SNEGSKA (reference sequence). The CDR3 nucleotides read TGCAGTGCTAGGTTGGGTGCCGGTCTTTCCGGCGAGCAGTACTTC. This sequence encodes CSARLGAGLSGEQYF.

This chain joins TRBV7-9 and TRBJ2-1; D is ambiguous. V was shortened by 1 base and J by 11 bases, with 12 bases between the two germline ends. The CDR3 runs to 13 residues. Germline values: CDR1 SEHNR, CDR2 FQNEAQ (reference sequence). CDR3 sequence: CASSLGWKGKQFF. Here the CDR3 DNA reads TGTGCCAGCAGCTTAGGGTGGAAAGGGAAGCAGTTCTTC.

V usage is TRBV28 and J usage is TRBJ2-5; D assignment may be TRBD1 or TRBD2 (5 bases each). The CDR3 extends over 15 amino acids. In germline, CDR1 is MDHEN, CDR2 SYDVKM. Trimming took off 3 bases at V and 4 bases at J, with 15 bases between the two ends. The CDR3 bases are TGTGCCAGCAGTTTTGTGAGGGGCGGTTTAGAGACCCAGTACTTC. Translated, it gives CASSFVRGGLETQYF.

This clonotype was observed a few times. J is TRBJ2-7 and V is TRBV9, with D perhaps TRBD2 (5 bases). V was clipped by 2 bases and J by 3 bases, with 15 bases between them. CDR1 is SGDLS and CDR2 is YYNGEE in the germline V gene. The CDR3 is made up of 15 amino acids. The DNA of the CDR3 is TGTGCCAGCAGCGTTGGACCGGGATCCCACTACGAGCAGTACTTC. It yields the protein CASSVGPGSHYEQYF.

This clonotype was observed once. The CDR3 protein is CASSYSWLGGQNTEAFF. The CDR3 bases are TGTGCCAGCAGTTATAGTTGGTTGGGGGGGCAGAACACTGAAGCTTTCTTT. The chain joins TRBV6-5 to TRBJ1-1, with a weak D call TRBD1 (6 bases). The CDR3 loop spans 17 amino acids. Germline CDR1 MNHEY, CDR2 SVGAGI. With 3 bases removed from V and 1 base from J, the gap between germline ends came to 18 bases.

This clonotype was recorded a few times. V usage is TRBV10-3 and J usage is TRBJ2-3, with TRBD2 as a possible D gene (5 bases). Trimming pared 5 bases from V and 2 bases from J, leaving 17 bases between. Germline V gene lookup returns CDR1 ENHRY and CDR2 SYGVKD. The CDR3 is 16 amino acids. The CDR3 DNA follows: TGTGCCATCAGTCTCGGTAGGACTGGGGACACAGATACGCAGTATTTT. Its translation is CAISLGRTGDTDTQYF.

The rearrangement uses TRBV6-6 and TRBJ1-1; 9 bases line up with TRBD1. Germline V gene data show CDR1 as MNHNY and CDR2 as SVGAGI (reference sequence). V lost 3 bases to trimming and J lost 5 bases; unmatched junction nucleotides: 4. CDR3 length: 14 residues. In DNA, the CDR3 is TGTGCCAGCAGTTATGGGACAGGGCCAACTGAAGCTTTCTTT. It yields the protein CASSYGTGPTEAFF.

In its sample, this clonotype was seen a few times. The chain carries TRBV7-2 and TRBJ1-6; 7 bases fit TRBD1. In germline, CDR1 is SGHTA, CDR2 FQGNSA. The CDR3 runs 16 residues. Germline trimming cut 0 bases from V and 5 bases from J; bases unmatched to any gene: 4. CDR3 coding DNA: TGTGCCAGCAGCTTAGCCCCGACAGGGAATAATTCACCCCTCCACTTT. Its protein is CASSLAPTGNNSPLHF. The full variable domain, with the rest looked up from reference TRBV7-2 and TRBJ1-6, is GAGVSQSPSNKVTEKGKDVELRCDPISGHTALYWYRQSLGQGLEFLIYFQGNSAPDKSGLPSDRFSAERTGGSVSTLTIQRTQQEDSAVYLCASSLAPTGNNSPLHFGNGTRLTVT.

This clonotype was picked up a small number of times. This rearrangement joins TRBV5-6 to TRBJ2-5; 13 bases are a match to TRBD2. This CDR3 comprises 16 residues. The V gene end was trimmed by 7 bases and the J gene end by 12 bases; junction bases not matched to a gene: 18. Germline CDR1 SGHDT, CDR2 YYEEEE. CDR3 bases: TGTGCCAGCGCCTGGGGACTAGCGGGACCAGAGGGGTCTGAGTACTTC. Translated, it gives CASAWGLAGPEGSEYF.

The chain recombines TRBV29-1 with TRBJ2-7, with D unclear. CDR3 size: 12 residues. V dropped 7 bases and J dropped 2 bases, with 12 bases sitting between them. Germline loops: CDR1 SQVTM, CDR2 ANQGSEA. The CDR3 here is CSAHKSPYEQYF. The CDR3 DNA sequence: TGCAGCGCACACAAATCACCCTACGAGCAGTACTTC.

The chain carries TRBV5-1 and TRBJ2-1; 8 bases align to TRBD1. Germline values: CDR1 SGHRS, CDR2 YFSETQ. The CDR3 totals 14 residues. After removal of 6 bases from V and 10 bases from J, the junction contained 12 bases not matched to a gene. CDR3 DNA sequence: TGCGCCAGCACCTATATACCGACAGGGGACGAGCAGTTCTTC. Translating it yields CASTYIPTGDEQFF.